This passage covers 7 T cell receptor beta chains from one sample sequenced in a study of identical twins. TCRdb reprocessed the 5' RACE reads with MiXCR, giving one entry per CDR3 protein. This sample has 1.5 million to 2 million distinct CDR3 sequences, with under 35% found just once. Sequenced material: cord blood. Source of these receptors: a newborn girl in good health.

The CDR3 coding sequence is TGCGCCAGCAGCCAAGATGACTTGCTAGCGGGGGGGGCCAAAAACATTCAGTACTTC. Its translation is CASSQDDLLAGGAKNIQYF. This sequence joins TRBV4-1 and TRBJ2-4, with 12 bases fitting TRBD2. J was trimmed by 1 base and V by 0 bases; bases with no gene match: 7. The CDR3 has 19 amino acids. Per germline, CDR1 MGHRA and CDR2 YSYEKL.

The genes are TRBV5-1 and TRBJ1-4; a weak D match, TRBD1 (6 bases). CDR3 length: 16 residues. Germline-derived CDR1 and CDR2 are SGHRS and YFSETQ. V gave up 0 bases and J gave up 3 bases, with 12 bases separating them. The CDR3 coding sequence is TGCGCCAGCAGCTTGGGGGGGCCGGCGGCTAATGAAAAACTGTTTTTT. It yields the protein CASSLGGPAANEKLFF.

As regards this clonotype: A read error may account for a junction end that differs from germline. The rearrangement joins TRBV29-1 to TRBJ1-2; TRBD1 is a possible D gene (6 bases). The length of the CDR3 is 15 residues. Germline CDR1 SQVTM, CDR2 ANQGSEA. Written as DNA, the CDR3 is TGCAGCGTTGTAGTGAATGGCCTACAGGGTTATGGCTGCACCTTC. Amino acid sequence: CSVVVNGLQGYGCTF.

The chain uses TRBV29-1 and TRBJ1-2; 7 positions agree with TRBD1. The CDR3 contains 10 residues. V shed 5 bases and J 7 bases; nucleotides not matched to a gene: 1. Germline V lookup: CDR1 SQVTM, CDR2 ANQGSEA. The CDR3 sequence is CSVHRGGYTF. Here the CDR3 DNA reads TGCAGCGTTCACAGGGGTGGCTACACCTTC.

This rearrangement joins TRBV5-1 to TRBJ2-1; maybe TRBD2 (5 bases). Germline CDR1 reads SGHRS; CDR2 reads YFSETQ. This CDR3 has 18 residues. Trimming removed 1 base at V and 3 bases at J, with 20 bases between. The CDR3 loop reads CASSLSPPRGFGYNEQFF. The CDR3 region has the DNA TGCGCCAGCAGCTTGTCACCCCCACGGGGATTTGGCTACAATGAGCAGTTCTTC.

The rearrangement joins TRBV5-5 to TRBJ2-6; a possible D gene is TRBD2 (5 bases). V lost 4 bases and J 0 bases, leaving 11 bases between the germline ends. In germline, CDR1 is SGHKS, CDR2 YYEKEE (reference sequence). The CDR3 totals 16 residues. The CDR3 DNA reads as TGTGCCAGCAGCCCCCTAGCTGTCTCTGGGGCCAACGTCCTGACTTTC. It yields the protein CASSPLAVSGANVLTF.

A few counts support this clonotype. The chain has TRBV12-3 or TRBV12-4 and TRBJ2-4; D uncertain. The better agreement between TRBJ2-7 and the DNA end casts doubt on the J call. The CDR3 has 13 amino acids. The CDR3: CASSLFRFYEQYF. CDR3 nucleotides: TGTGCCAGCAGTTTATTTCGGTTCTACGAGCAGTACTTC.